The entry below gives a single T cell receptor (beta chain) sequence along with its context. The antigen is not known. This CDR3 contains 14 residues. These data belong to a study of T cells expressing NK-cell markers. Study-wide context: Seven HCMV-seropositive donors and one seronegative donor made up the eight sequenced donors.

Study-wide results and limits: For a handful of donors, these clonotypes were likewise the leading ones in the CD3+CD56-NKG2C+ fraction. Each of 6 or 7 donors carried dominant NKG2C+ clonotypes accounting for roughly 1.0-7.5% of CD8+ T cells.

For each CDR3 protein, TCRdb gives one entry from its re-call of the 5' RACE reads, without DNA. This sample's table reports more than 400,000 distinct CDR3 sequences. The origin of this receptor is a woman between 18 and 70 years old in good health. Sequenced material: blood T cells: a sorted CD56 or NKG2C T cell subset, CD4+ or CD8+ T cells, or bulk PBMC T cells (not recorded which). The rearrangement uses TRBV12-3 or TRBV12-4 and TRBJ2-1; TCRdb designates TRBD2, a call that cannot be tested without DNA. The CDR3 sequence is CASTGGMSYNEQFF.